Shown below are 25 T cell receptor beta chains from a single sample sequenced in a study of cytomegalovirus exposure and HLA in healthy donors. It was with 60 Vbeta and 13 Jbeta primers that the PCR ran. The data were produced by immunoSEQ multiplex PCR, yet TCRdb's version contains in-frame clones alone and is incomplete. The repertoire holds roughly 150,000 clones, with 70% as singletons. The material sequenced was PBMCs. These receptors originate from a young man in good health and CMV-seropositive.

There are a few counts of this clone. The chain couples TRBV19 to TRBJ2-1; TRBD2 matches at 7 bases. Losses at the gene ends were 8 bases for V and 5 bases for J; bases not matched to a gene: 9. There are 14 residues in the CDR3. Germline V gives CDR1 LNHDA, CDR2 SQIVND (reference sequence). CDR3 in DNA: TGTGCCAGTGGCGGGAGTTCTTGGAACAATGAGCAGTTCTTC. It yields the protein CASGGSSWNNEQFF. The full variable domain, in which reference TRBV19 and TRBJ2-1 provide the parts outside the CDR3, is DGGITQSPKYLFRKEGQNVTLSCEQNLNHDAMYWYRQDPGQGLRLIYYSQIVNDFQKGDIAEGYSVSREKKESFPLTVTSAQKNPTAFYLCASGGSSWNNEQFFGPGTRLTVL.

V gene TRBV11-3 combines with J gene TRBJ2-3; 7 bases agree with TRBD2. The germline V gene encodes CDR1 SGHNT and CDR2 YENEEA. This CDR3 contains 16 residues. Unmatched junction bases numbered 9, after V lost 1 base and J lost 5 bases. CDR3 nucleotides: TGTGCCAGCAGCTTAGCGGGGCGGGAGAGGGTAGATACGCAGTATTTT. Its translation is CASSLAGRERVDTQYF. The variable domain in full, completed from reference TRBV11-3 and TRBJ2-3, reads EAGVVQSPRYKIIEKKQPVAFWCNPISGHNTLYWYLQNLGQGPELLIRYENEEAVDDSQLPKDRFSAERLKGVDSTLKIQPAELGDSAVYLCASSLAGRERVDTQYFGPGTRLTVL.

This clone showed up just once. The chain employs TRBV28 and TRBJ1-2; no definite D call. Germline V gene data show CDR1 as MDHEN and CDR2 as SYDVKM. V was clipped by 7 bases and J by 0 bases, with 18 bases between them. This CDR3 contains 16 residues. The CDR3, as DNA: TGTGCCAGCAAAAAGGTGGGAGGACCAGCTAACTATGGCTACACCTTC. Protein sequence: CASKKVGGPANYGYTF.

The chain couples TRBV29-1 to TRBJ1-2; tentative D call: TRBD1 (5 bases). The ends were cut back, 7 bases at V and 4 bases at J, with 19 bases in the middle. The CDR3 contains 14 residues. Germline V gene sequence: CDR1 SQVTM, CDR2 ANQGSEA. This chain's CDR3 is CSADVGREVYGYTF. The CDR3 DNA follows: TGCAGCGCCGATGTCGGCAGGGAGGTCTATGGCTACACCTTC.

This sequence joins TRBV6-5 and TRBJ2-3, with TRBD2 as a possible D gene (7 bases). The CDR3 is made up of 14 amino acids. The germline CDR1 and CDR2 sequences are MNHEY and SVGAGI. The V end was cut by 7 bases, the J end by 3 bases, with 14 bases between. The CDR3 protein is CASTMGGATDTQYF. Written as DNA, the CDR3 is TGTGCCAGCACGATGGGGGGGGCGACAGATACGCAGTATTTT.

The V and J genes are TRBV15 and TRBJ1-1; TRBD1 aligns across 7 bases. This CDR3 is built from 15 residues. Germline assignment: CDR1 LNHNV and CDR2 YYDKDF (reference sequence). V gave up 1 base and J gave up 7 bases; unmatched junction bases: 9. DNA of the CDR3: TGTGCCACCAGCAGAGGAGGGGGCCTGGAGGGTGAAGCTTTCTTT. Translating it yields CATSRGGGLEGEAFF. The complete variable domain, with remaining parts taken from reference TRBV15 and TRBJ1-1, reads DAMVIQNPRYQVTQFGKPVTLSCSQTLNHNVMYWYQQKSSQAPKLLFHYYDKDFNNEADTPDNFQSRRPNTSFCFLDIRSPGLGDTAMYLCATSRGGGLEGEAFFGQGTRLTVV.

The chain uses TRBV7-2 and TRBJ2-1; possibly TRBD2 for D (6 bases). Per germline, CDR1 SGHTA and CDR2 FQGNSA. This CDR3 region has 14 residues. The V end was cut by 5 bases, the J end by 7 bases, with 15 bases between. The CDR3 protein is CASSPPTSFNEQFF. CDR3 nucleotides: TGTGCCAGCAGCCCGCCGACTAGTTTTAATGAGCAGTTCTTC.

The chain is built from TRBV6-1 and TRBJ1-3, with 7 bases lining up with TRBD1. CDR3 length: 14 residues. Germline V gene sequence: CDR1 MNHNS, CDR2 SASEGT. The ends lost 6 bases at V and 0 bases at J; junction bases unmatched: 2. The CDR3 protein is CASRDRYSGNTIYF. The CDR3 nucleotides are TGTGCCAGCAGGGACAGGTACTCTGGAAACACCATATATTTT.

J is TRBJ2-1 and V is TRBV2; 7 nucleotides line up with TRBD2. Germline V gene lookup returns CDR1 SNHLY and CDR2 FYNNEI. This CDR3 contains 15 residues. The V gene end was trimmed by 1 base and the J gene end by 4 bases; junction bases not matched to a gene: 4. CDR3 residues: CASSEGPGGYNEQFF. CDR3 DNA: TGTGCCAGCAGTGAAGGCCCGGGGGGATACAATGAGCAGTTCTTC.

The chain combines TRBV6-5 with TRBJ1-3; D is possibly TRBD1 (5 bases). The germline V gene encodes CDR1 MNHEY and CDR2 SVGAGI. CDR3 size: 15 residues. The V end lost 5 bases, the J end lost 0 bases, and 11 bases lay between the germline ends. The CDR3 spells CASSRGGSSGNTIYF. The CDR3 coding sequence is TGTGCCAGCAGTAGGGGCGGGAGCTCTGGAAACACCATATATTTT.

This chain links TRBV6-5 with TRBJ1-2, with 11 positions matching TRBD1. The CDR3 is 16 amino acids. The V gene's germline CDR1 is MNHEY and CDR2 SVGAGI. V shed 4 bases, J shed 3 bases, and the junction held 7 bases outside the gene matches. The chain's CDR3 is CASSSTGTGGDYGYTF. As DNA, the CDR3 is TGTGCCAGCAGTTCTACCGGGACAGGGGGTGACTATGGCTACACCTTC.

The rearrangement uses TRBV5-4 and TRBJ2-6; 7 bases map to TRBD2. Germline values: CDR1 SGHNT, CDR2 YYREEE (reference sequence). Unmatched junction bases numbered 8, after V lost 2 bases and J lost 0 bases. This CDR3 has 18 amino acids. For the CDR3, the DNA is TGTGCCAGCAGCTTTGGAGGACTAGGCTTCTCTGGGGCCAACGTCCTGACTTTC. Protein product: CASSFGGLGFSGANVLTF.

The genes are TRBV19 and TRBJ2-5, with 7 bases matching TRBD1. The trim removed 3 bases at V and 2 bases at J, leaving 6 bases unmatched. This CDR3 has 15 residues. From germline, CDR1 is LNHDA and CDR2 SQIVND (reference sequence). The CDR3 DNA sequence: TGTGCCAGTAGTATGGTGCAGGGGGAACAAGAGACCCAGTACTTC. Amino acids: CASSMVQGEQETQYF.

The chain joins TRBV10-3 to TRBJ1-6; possibly TRBD1 for D (5 bases). V lost 6 bases to trimming and J lost 0 bases, with 18 bases between them. The germline V gene encodes CDR1 ENHRY and CDR2 SYGVKD. The CDR3 spans 18 residues. The CDR3 nucleotides read TGTGCCATCAGAATGAGAGTCAGGGCTAGCTCCTATAATTCACCCCTCCACTTT. The encoded protein is CAIRMRVRASSYNSPLHF.

The chain couples TRBV6-6 to TRBJ1-1; D call uncertain. The germline V and J ends were trimmed by 7 bases and 4 bases, with 16 bases remaining between them. The length of the CDR3 is 14 residues. In germline, CDR1 is MNHNY, CDR2 SVGAGI (reference sequence). CDR3: CASTPSRGFTEAFF. Written as DNA, the CDR3 is TGTGCCAGCACCCCCTCGAGAGGGTTCACTGAAGCTTTCTTT.

Details on this clone: Other DNA sequences of this sample code for an identical CDR3. The V and J genes are TRBV6-1 and TRBJ2-5; 13 bases are shared with TRBD2. The germline V gene has CDR1 MNHNS and CDR2 SASEGT. After removal of 1 base from V and 5 bases from J, the junction contained 4 bases not matched to a gene. The CDR3 loop spans 16 amino acids. CDR3 bases: TGTGCCAGCAGTGAAGGACTAGCGGGAGGCCAGGAGACCCAGTACTTC. Amino acid sequence: CASSEGLAGGQETQYF.

This sequence joins TRBV6-4 and TRBJ1-2; D call uncertain. V dropped 2 bases and J dropped 5 bases, with 21 bases sitting between them. From germline, CDR1 is MRHNA and CDR2 SNTAGT. The CDR3 has 17 amino acids. In DNA form, the CDR3 reads TGTGCCAGCAGTGACGGAGTACGGCTCGGCCAGTCTTATGGCTACACCTTC. This sequence encodes CASSDGVRLGQSYGYTF.

The V gene is TRBV5-1, the J gene TRBJ1-2; a weak D match, TRBD1 (5 bases). This CDR3 is built from 15 residues. The germline CDR1 and CDR2 sequences are SGHRS and YFSETQ. V dropped 2 bases and J dropped 0 bases, with 11 bases sitting between them. Here the CDR3 DNA reads TGCGCCAGCAGCTTAAGCGGGGCTGCTAACTATGGCTACACCTTC. As protein: CASSLSGAANYGYTF.

V usage is TRBV7-9 and J usage is TRBJ1-2; D remains unclear. V was trimmed by 1 base and J by 2 bases, leaving 5 bases between them. Per the germline V gene, CDR1 is SEHNR and CDR2 is FQNEAQ (reference sequence). The CDR3 is made up of 13 amino acids. The CDR3, as DNA: TGTGCCAGCAGCTTAGGGCAGAACTATGGCTACACCTTC. Protein: CASSLGQNYGYTF.

The genes are TRBV7-9 and TRBJ2-3, with D unclear. V was cut by 1 base and J by 6 bases, with 8 bases left in between. The length of the CDR3 is 13 residues. Germline V gives CDR1 SEHNR, CDR2 FQNEAQ (reference sequence). The CDR3 sequence: CASSLDPRDTQYF. The CDR3 nucleotides are TGTGCCAGCAGCTTAGATCCTAGGGATACGCAGTATTTT.

This clone has only a few counts. V is TRBV6-5 and J is TRBJ1-6; TRBD1 might be the D (6 bases). Germline V gives CDR1 MNHEY, CDR2 SVGAGI. The V gene lost 5 bases and the J gene lost 10 bases, with 12 bases spanning the gap. CDR3 length: 13 residues. DNA for the CDR3: TGTGCCAGCAGTAGGGTAAGGGGGTCACCCCTCCACTTT. It codes for CASSRVRGSPLHF.

As DNA, the CDR3 is TGTGCCAGCAGCTTAAAGGCTAGCGTTTACAATGAGCAGTTCTTC. Its protein is CASSLKASVYNEQFF. The chain couples TRBV7-6 to TRBJ2-1, with D tentatively TRBD2 (6 bases). V was trimmed by 2 bases and J by 4 bases, leaving 12 bases between them. The CDR3 contains 15 residues. Germline assignment: CDR1 SGHVS and CDR2 FNYEAQ.

J is TRBJ1-1 and V is TRBV7-2, with D possibly matching TRBD1 (5 bases). The CDR3 loop spans 18 amino acids. V dropped 7 bases and J dropped 0 bases, with 24 bases sitting between them. Germline-derived CDR1 and CDR2 are SGHTA and FQGNSA. CDR3 nucleotides: TGTGCCAGCACCCCCCTTGGGGCCCCGAAAGGCCTGAACACTGAAGCTTTCTTT. Amino acids: CASTPLGAPKGLNTEAFF.

V gene TRBV30 combines with J gene TRBJ1-4; perhaps TRBD1 as D (5 bases). The germline V and J ends were trimmed by 0 bases and 0 bases, with 11 bases remaining between them. This CDR3 is 16 amino acids long. Per the germline V gene, CDR1 is GTSNPN and CDR2 is SVGIG (reference sequence). CDR3 DNA sequence: TGTGCCTGGAGTGTACTCGGGGGAGCAACTAATGAAAAACTGTTTTTT. This gives the protein CAWSVLGGATNEKLFF.

This chain joins TRBV11-3 and TRBJ2-5, with unresolved D. Trimming stripped 5 bases from V and 6 bases from J, with 22 bases between. This CDR3 is built from 16 residues. Germline CDR1 reads SGHNT; CDR2 reads YENEEA. This chain's CDR3 is CASSPSLGGSRQTQYF. The CDR3, as DNA: TGTGCCAGCAGCCCCTCCCTTGGTGGTAGCCGGCAGACCCAGTACTTC.